The clone carrying this TCR beta chain was found many times. Antigen unknown. RNA transcripts served as the template for amplifying TCR beta CDR3 regions. TCR CDR3 regions were first amplified by RT-PCR with HTBI primers. One entry per CDR3 protein results from TCRdb running MiXCR on the multiplex PCR reads. The data contain under 250,000 distinct CDR3 sequences, over 20% of them singletons. The data were taken from a study of T cells in Graves' hyperthyroidism and ophthalmopathy. Turning to the study itself: At initial diagnosis, before any treatment had begun, peripheral blood was obtained.

Patients with ophthalmopathy all had a Clinical Activity Score of at least 3, a NOSPECS grade of at least 4 and duration under 3 months. Trimming removed 8 bases from V and 6 bases from J, with 10 bases in between. Germline V gene sequence: CDR1 MNHEY, CDR2 SMNVEV (reference sequence). The CDR3 length is 12 residues. Study-level points and caveats: Through a model of 13 V-J features, ophthalmopathy was separated from stable hyperthyroidism.

This receptor was obtained from a woman in her thirties or forties with Graves' ophthalmopathy. The sample comprised blood. The chain recombines TRBV27 with TRBJ2-2; D gene ambiguous. This chain's CDR3 is CASRKFSGELFF. The CDR3 DNA is TGTGCCAGCCGTAAGTTTTCCGGGGAGCTGTTTTTT.